The entry below describes one T cell receptor (beta chain). Its antigen is currently unknown. The protocol was immunoSEQ multiplex PCR, while the TCRdb copy is restricted to in-frame clones and leaves out a portion. This sample has approximately 200,000 clones, with 80% to 95% found just once. This CDR3 is 15 amino acids long. Trimming stripped 0 bases from V and 7 bases from J, with 13 bases between. The germline gives CDR1 SGDLS, CDR2 YYNGEE. The sample is drawn from a study of T cell responses to AZD1222 COVID-19 vaccine. Whole-study findings and limits: CD4 TCRs linked to vaccination spanned spike, dominating at 160-218 and 743-854. Repertoires were obtained only post-peak T cell response. Two AZD1222 doses significantly raised spike-specific TCR breadth and depth over controls.

The sequencing here drew on peripheral blood, taken 28 days after the second AZD1222 dose. V gene TRBV9 combines with J gene TRBJ2-2; maybe TRBD2 (6 bases). The sequence was collected from an adult who received the AZD1222 COVID-19 vaccine. The CDR3 nucleotides read TGTGCCAGCAGCGTAGTCGGGAGTAACGGCGGGGAGCTGTTTTTT. This sequence encodes CASSVVGSNGGELFF.